Following are 5 T cell receptor beta chains from one sample sequenced in a study of blood T cell repertoires in COVID-19. Using immunoSEQ multiplex PCR, the repertoire was profiled, and TCRdb retains in-frame clones only, with some absent. Counted here are about 220,000 clones, more than 65% occurring once; the ten biggest clones make up 9.7%. The specimen sequenced was peripheral blood. These receptors were obtained from a man in his fifties or sixties with active or convalescent COVID-19.

This clone has a handful of counts. The rearrangement links TRBV30 to TRBJ2-7; 9 positions match TRBD1. This CDR3 is built from 14 residues. Trimming at V came to 7 bases and at J to 0 bases, leaving 7 bases not matched to a gene. Germline values: CDR1 GTSNPN, CDR2 SVGIG (reference sequence). The CDR3 region is CASTQGAYSYEQYF. Here the CDR3 DNA reads TGTGCCTCCACACAGGGGGCCTACTCCTACGAGCAGTACTTC.

This clone was counted a few times. The chain uses TRBV4-3 and TRBJ2-1, with 7 bases lining up with TRBD2. The CDR3 covers 13 residues. Germline CDR1 and CDR2: LGHNA and YSLEER. V was clipped by 0 bases and J by 10 bases; unmatched bases: 3. Here the CDR3 reads CASSQDFGGEQFF. The DNA for the CDR3 is TGCGCCAGCAGCCAAGATTTCGGGGGGGAGCAGTTCTTC.

This clone was picked up a small number of times. V and J are TRBV7-9 and TRBJ1-2; D may be TRBD1 (6 bases). The germline gives CDR1 SEHNR, CDR2 FQNEAQ (reference sequence). V lost 5 bases to trimming and J lost 6 bases, with 13 bases between them. The CDR3 totals 13 residues. In DNA, the CDR3 is TGTGCCAGCAGCCGGGACACCGGACATGGCTACACCTTC. Encoded protein: CASSRDTGHGYTF.

Comments on this clone: The sample holds other DNA sequences that translate to the same CDR3. CDR3 sequence: CASSPRQGATDTQYF. The CDR3 nucleotides read TGTGCCAGCAGCCCTCGACAGGGGGCGACAGATACGCAGTATTTT. The chain combines TRBV3-1 (or the pseudogene TRBV3-2) with TRBJ2-3, with 10 bases fitting TRBD1. V lost 4 bases to trimming and J lost 3 bases; unmatched junction nucleotides: 4. Germline V gene lookup returns CDR1 LGHDT and CDR2 YNNKEL (reference sequence). CDR3 length: 15 residues.

This rearrangement joins TRBV19 to TRBJ1-5; D unclear. Germline CDR1 and CDR2: LNHDA and SQIVND (reference sequence). The CDR3 sequence is 14 residues long. V was clipped by 3 bases and J by 0 bases, with 6 bases between them. As DNA, the CDR3 is TGTGCCAGTAGTATCCAGGATAGCAATCAGCCCCAGCATTTT. Its protein product is CASSIQDSNQPQHF.